These 3 T cell receptor beta chains came from one sample sequenced in a study of T cell changes during pregnancy in multiple sclerosis (dated by TCRdb to about 2019). Library creation used the immunoSEQ multiplex PCR assay. Imported from immuneACCESS, the table was reduced by TCRdb to in-frame sequences with V and J called. These copies leave out some clones; in studies compared against another copy, an unresolved V gene accounts for under half, and the cause of the remainder is not known. Present in this sample are roughly 100,000 clones, about 90% of which were seen just once. The ten most abundant clones make up around 0.92% of the sample. The sample here was peripheral blood, taken after pregnancy. The receptor set was obtained from a female donor with multiple sclerosis, enrolled in a pregnancy study.

The chain carries TRBV28 and TRBJ1-3, with D unresolved. Looked up from germline, CDR1 is MDHEN and CDR2 is SYDVKM. V lost 7 bases to trimming and J lost 1 base, with 5 bases between them. This CDR3 contains 12 residues. CDR3: CASTPSGNTIYF. The CDR3 bases are TGTGCCAGCACCCCATCTGGAAACACCATATATTTT.

The genes are TRBV5-1 and TRBJ1-5; D uncertain. Looked up from germline, CDR1 is SGHRS and CDR2 is YFSETQ. The CDR3 spans 15 residues. Deletions cut 4 bases from V and 5 bases from J, with 16 bases between. CDR3 protein: CASSLSGQRDQPQHF. CDR3 DNA sequence: TGCGCCAGCAGCCTCAGCGGGCAGAGAGATCAGCCCCAGCATTTT.

CDR3 coding DNA: TGTGCCAGCAGCTTGAGGAGGGACTTGGGCGGGGAGCTGTTTTTT. Translation gives CASSLRRDLGGELFF. The chain is built from TRBV5-4 and TRBJ2-2; perhaps TRBD2 as D (6 bases). The length of the CDR3 is 15 residues. The germline gives CDR1 SGHNT, CDR2 YYREEE (reference sequence). Trimming cost V 1 base and J 7 bases, with 14 bases left between them.